What follows are 26 T cell receptor beta chains derived from one specimen sequenced in a study of vaccination and CD4 T cells after COVID-19. Scientists ran DNA taken from cultured CD4+ T cells through the Oncomine TCR Beta short-read assay for sequencing. Each CDR3 protein gets one entry after TCRdb re-called the PCR reads with MiXCR. Of some 20,000 distinct CDR3 sequences listed, less than 60% were seen once; the top ten hold 2% to 3%. The sample's treatment: approximately nine-day PBMC culture with coronavirus spike peptide pools or control peptides (ViraFEST assay). Their target antigens are unknown. The specimen comprised CD4+ T cells from blood, cultured in vitro, sampled after SARS-CoV-2 vaccination. Receptors were obtained from a human donor who had recovered from COVID-19.

The chain combines TRBV6-1 with TRBJ1-1, with a tentative D call TRBD1 (6 bases). The CDR3 runs to 14 residues. V lost 2 bases and J 5 bases, leaving 12 bases between the germline ends. Looked up from germline, CDR1 is MNHNS and CDR2 is SASEGT. CDR3 DNA: TGTGCCAGCAGTGAACCAGGGGCCGGTACTGAAGCTTTCTTT. It translates to CASSEPGAGTEAFF.

The chain employs TRBV20-1 and TRBJ2-3; D is unresolved. From germline, CDR1 is DFQATT and CDR2 SNEGSKA (reference sequence). V gave up 6 bases and J gave up 2 bases, with 18 bases separating them. This CDR3 is 15 amino acids long. Here the CDR3 reads CSAQTVAGDTDTQYF. As DNA, the CDR3 is TGCAGTGCCCAAACTGTGGCAGGAGACACAGATACGCAGTATTTT.

The rearrangement links TRBV20-1 to TRBJ2-1; TRBD1 might be the D (7 bases). Germline loops: CDR1 DFQATT, CDR2 SNEGSKA (reference sequence). The CDR3 spans 13 residues. V was shortened by 6 bases and J by 6 bases, with 15 bases between the two germline ends. This chain's CDR3 is CSAPGQGGNEQFF. In DNA, the CDR3 is TGCAGTGCCCCCGGGCAGGGGGGCAATGAGCAGTTCTTC.

V gene TRBV7-9 combines with J gene TRBJ1-6; TRBD1 agrees at 7 bases. The CDR3 is 15 residues long. From germline, CDR1 is SEHNR and CDR2 FQNEAQ (reference sequence). J lost 5 bases, V lost 3 bases, and 4 bases had no gene match. CDR3: CASSFSGGDNSPLHF. CDR3 coding DNA: TGTGCCAGCAGCTTCTCAGGGGGAGATAATTCACCCCTCCACTTT.

This clonotype was observed a few times. V is TRBV10-1 and J is TRBJ1-2; tentatively, D is TRBD1 (5 bases). Per the germline V gene, CDR1 is WNHNN and CDR2 is SYGVQD (reference sequence). Trimming removed 0 bases from V and 5 bases from J, with 22 bases in between. The CDR3 is 18 amino acids. The CDR3, as DNA: TGCGCCAGCAGTGAGTCGGGGACTAGGGGTTCGTCGATTTATGGCTACACCTTC. Its protein product is CASSESGTRGSSIYGYTF.

This rearrangement joins TRBV20-1 to TRBJ1-3, with D maybe TRBD1 (5 bases). CDR1 and CDR2 from the germline V gene are DFQATT and SNEGSKA (reference sequence). V shed 4 bases and J shed 3 bases, with 10 bases lying between them. The length of the CDR3 is 13 residues. The CDR3 region is CSAKQDLGNTIYF. As DNA, the CDR3 is TGCAGTGCTAAACAGGACCTTGGAAACACCATATATTTT.

The chain couples TRBV12-3 or TRBV12-4 to TRBJ1-2; D gene ambiguous. V lost 2 bases to trimming and J lost 0 bases, with 4 bases between them. CDR3 length: 13 residues. CDR3 sequence: CASSLHTNYGYTF. The DNA of the CDR3 is TGTGCCAGCAGTTTACATACTAACTATGGCTACACCTTC.

The table lists this clonotype with a few counts. The rearrangement uses TRBV20-1 and TRBJ1-1; D is unresolved. V gave up 3 bases and J gave up 1 base, with 6 bases separating them. The germline V gene has CDR1 DFQATT and CDR2 SNEGSKA (reference sequence). This CDR3 region has 12 residues. Written as DNA, the CDR3 is TGCAGTGCTAGGAAGGGGAACACTGAAGCTTTCTTT. It yields the protein CSARKGNTEAFF.

V and J are TRBV6-2 or TRBV6-3 and TRBJ1-5; TRBD1 matches 12 bases. The CDR3 sequence is 16 residues long. The V gene end was trimmed by 7 bases and the J gene end by 9 bases; junction bases not matched to a gene: 13. CDR1 and CDR2 from the germline V gene are MNHEY and SVGEGT. The CDR3 region is CASTPGTGGFLWPQHF. As DNA, the CDR3 is TGTGCCAGCACCCCCGGGACAGGGGGCTTCCTATGGCCCCAGCATTTT.

The rearrangement links TRBV7-9 to TRBJ1-3; 8 bases map to TRBD1. Germline V gene data show CDR1 as SEHNR and CDR2 as FQNEAQ (reference sequence). The V gene end was trimmed by 4 bases and the J gene end by 2 bases; junction bases not matched to a gene: 7. This CDR3 comprises 16 residues. CDR3 DNA: TGTGCCAGCAGCTCACGGACAGGGCTGCCTGGAAACACCATATATTTT. Protein: CASSSRTGLPGNTIYF.

This sequence joins TRBV7-2 and TRBJ2-2, with D unclear. V lost 0 bases and J lost 4, with 6 bases in between. Germline V CDR1 and CDR2: SGHTA, FQGNSA. The CDR3 covers 14 residues. For the CDR3, the DNA is TGTGCCAGCAGCTTAGCGTCTGCCACCGGGGAGCTGTTTTTT. Amino acids: CASSLASATGELFF.

In this sample, this clonotype turned up a few times. V is TRBV21-1 and J is TRBJ2-5; the table names TRBD2, a call not compared with the DNA. TRBV21-1 is annotated as a pseudogene. The CDR3 extends over 19 amino acids. CDR3 nucleotide sequence: TGTGCCAGCAGCACCAACAGGGATAGGGCTAGCGGGCCCGAAGAGACCCAGTACTTC. It yields the protein CASSTNRDRASGPEETQYF.

J is TRBJ1-1 and V is TRBV30; D call uncertain. The CDR3 spans 11 residues. Trimming removed 4 bases at V and 5 bases at J, with 8 bases between. From germline, CDR1 is GTSNPN and CDR2 SVGIG (reference sequence). This CDR3 reads CAWNWRTEAFF. In DNA form, the CDR3 reads TGTGCCTGGAATTGGCGGACTGAAGCTTTCTTT.

This clonotype was seen just once. The chain joins TRBV2 to TRBJ1-1, with TRBD1 identical over 9 bases. This CDR3 comprises 15 residues. Germline CDR1 and CDR2: SNHLY and FYNNEI. Germline trimming cut 4 bases from V and 1 base from J; bases unmatched to any gene: 4. Here the CDR3 reads CASSAAGQGNTEAFF. In DNA form, the CDR3 reads TGTGCCAGCAGTGCCGCGGGACAGGGGAACACTGAAGCTTTCTTT. Using reference TRBV2 and TRBJ1-1 for the parts outside the CDR3, the full variable domain is EPEVTQTPSHQVTQMGQEVILRCVPISNHLYFYWYRQILGQKVEFLVSFYNNEISEKSEIFDDQFSVERPDGSNFTLKIRSTKLEDSAMYFCASSAAGQGNTEAFFGQGTRLTVV.

This rearrangement joins TRBV25-1 to TRBJ2-2; no definite D call. Trimming took 8 bases from V and 4 from J, leaving 5 bases between them. The CDR3 runs 11 residues. The germline CDR1 and CDR2 sequences are MGHDK and SYGVNS. The CDR3 nucleotides are TGTGCCAGCGGTCGCACCGGGGAGCTGTTTTTT. This translates into CASGRTGELFF.

This rearrangement joins TRBV6-1 to TRBJ2-6; the D is unclear. This CDR3 contains 17 residues. V shed 4 bases and J shed 2 bases, with 15 bases lying between them. CDR1 is MNHNS, CDR2 SASEGT, per germline. CDR3 loop: CASSGSPLGTGANVLTF. The CDR3 DNA follows: TGTGCCAGCAGTGGGTCCCCCCTTGGGACTGGGGCCAACGTCCTGACTTTC.

V gene TRBV7-3 combines with J gene TRBJ2-1; 8 positions match TRBD2. There are 15 residues in the CDR3. J was trimmed by 0 bases and V by 5 bases; bases with no gene match: 3. Per the germline V gene, CDR1 is SGHTA and CDR2 is FQGTGA. The CDR3: CASSPSGSSYNEQFF. CDR3 DNA sequence: TGTGCCAGCAGCCCGAGCGGGAGCTCCTACAATGAGCAGTTCTTC.

This clonotype has just a few counts. The V and J genes are TRBV10-3 and TRBJ2-7; TRBD1 aligns across 9 bases. Looked up from germline, CDR1 is ENHRY and CDR2 is SYGVKD. After removal of 3 bases from V and 0 bases from J, the junction contained 6 bases not matched to a gene. This CDR3 is built from 16 residues. The CDR3 sequence: CAISEGTGNPSYEQYF. DNA for the CDR3: TGTGCCATCAGTGAAGGGACAGGGAACCCCTCCTACGAGCAGTACTTC.

CDR3 in DNA: TGTGCCAGCAGCTTAGAAGGGACAGGGTACGAGCAGTACTTC. Amino acid sequence: CASSLEGTGYEQYF. J is TRBJ2-7 and V is TRBV11-3; 9 positions agree with TRBD1. V lost 0 bases and J lost 4; bases outside the gene matches: 1. The germline CDR1 and CDR2 sequences are SGHNT and YENEEA. The CDR3 contains 14 residues.

This chain connects TRBV6-1 to TRBJ2-7; D perhaps matches TRBD2 (6 bases). CDR1 and CDR2 (germline): MNHNS, SASEGT. The length of the CDR3 is 14 residues. V was trimmed by 8 bases and J by 0 bases, leaving 14 bases between them. CDR3 nucleotide sequence: TGTGCCAGCGGGCGGCCGGGGGTCTCCTACGAGCAGTACTTC. Its translation is CASGRPGVSYEQYF.

This clonotype was recorded a few times. The chain is built from TRBV20-1 and TRBJ2-6; no reliable D call. From germline, CDR1 is DFQATT and CDR2 SNEGSKA (reference sequence). Trimming stripped 0 bases from V and 0 bases from J, with 9 bases between. The CDR3 is 16 amino acids. The CDR3: CSARDKVGSGANVLTF. CDR3 sequence (DNA): TGCAGTGCTAGAGACAAGGTCGGCTCTGGGGCCAACGTCCTGACTTTC.

V is TRBV10-3 and J is TRBJ1-1, with D uncertain. V lost 9 bases, J lost 5 bases, and 10 bases lay in between. The CDR3 runs to 11 residues. Per germline, CDR1 ENHRY and CDR2 SYGVKD. For the CDR3, the DNA is TGTGCCATTGCGGGTGTTACTGAAGCTTTCTTT. Protein sequence: CAIAGVTEAFF.

This chain links TRBV2 with TRBJ1-2; D may be TRBD1 (5 bases). Trimming removed 9 bases from V and 5 bases from J, with 16 bases in between. The CDR3 has 13 residues. Germline CDR1 and CDR2: SNHLY and FYNNEI. The chain's CDR3 is CASDTTGVYGYTF. The DNA for the CDR3 is TGTGCCAGTGATACCACGGGGGTGTATGGCTACACCTTC.

This clonotype showed up just a few times. One junction end disagrees with the germline gene, perhaps due to a read error. The chain has TRBV6-1 and TRBJ2-3; TRBD2 aligns across 13 bases. Germline lookup yields CDR1 MNHNS and CDR2 SASEGT. This CDR3 is built from 13 residues. The CDR3 DNA reads TGTGCCAGCAGCCCCCAAGGACTAGCGGGGGTAAATTTT. Translated: CASSPQGLAGVNF.

A few counts support this clonotype. This chain joins TRBV10-2 and TRBJ1-2; the D is unclear. The CDR3 contains 12 residues. CDR1 WSHSY and CDR2 SAAADI come from the germline V gene. Trimming stripped 7 bases from V and 4 bases from J, with 10 bases between. The CDR3 region has the DNA TGCGCCAGCAACCCAGGATTCTATGGCTACACCTTC. Translation: CASNPGFYGYTF.

This clonotype was recorded a few times. The chain uses TRBV25-1 and TRBJ1-1; D ambiguous. The CDR3 totals 14 residues. Germline values: CDR1 MGHDK, CDR2 SYGVNS. Trimming pared 0 bases from V and 4 bases from J, leaving 9 bases between. The CDR3 spells CASSEYPAGTEAFF. CDR3 nucleotides: TGTGCCAGCAGTGAATATCCGGCAGGCACTGAAGCTTTCTTT.